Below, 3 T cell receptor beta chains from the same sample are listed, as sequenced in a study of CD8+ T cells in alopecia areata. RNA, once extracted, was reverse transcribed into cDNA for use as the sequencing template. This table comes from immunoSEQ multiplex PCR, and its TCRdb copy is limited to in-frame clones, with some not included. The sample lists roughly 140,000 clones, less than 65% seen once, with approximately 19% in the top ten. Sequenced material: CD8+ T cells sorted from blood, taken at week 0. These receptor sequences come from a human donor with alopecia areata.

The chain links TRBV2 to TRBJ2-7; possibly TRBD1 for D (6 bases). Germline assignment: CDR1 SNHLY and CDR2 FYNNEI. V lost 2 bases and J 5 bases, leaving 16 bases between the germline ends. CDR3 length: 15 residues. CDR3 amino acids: CASSELAGALDEQYF. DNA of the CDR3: TGTGCCAGCAGTGAATTGGCAGGGGCTTTAGACGAGCAGTACTTC.

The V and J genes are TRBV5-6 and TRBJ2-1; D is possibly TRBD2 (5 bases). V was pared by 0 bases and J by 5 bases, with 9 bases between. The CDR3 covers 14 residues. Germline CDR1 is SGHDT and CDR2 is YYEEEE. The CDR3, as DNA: TGTGCCAGCAGCTTGGGGTCTAGCCACAATGAGCAGTTCTTC. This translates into CASSLGSSHNEQFF.

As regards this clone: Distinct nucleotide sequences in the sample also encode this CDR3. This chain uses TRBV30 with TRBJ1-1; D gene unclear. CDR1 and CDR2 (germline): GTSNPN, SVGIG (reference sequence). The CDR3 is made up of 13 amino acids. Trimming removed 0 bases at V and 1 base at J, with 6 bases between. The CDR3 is CAWSVGGNTEAFF. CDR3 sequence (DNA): TGTGCCTGGAGTGTTGGTGGGAACACTGAAGCTTTCTTT.